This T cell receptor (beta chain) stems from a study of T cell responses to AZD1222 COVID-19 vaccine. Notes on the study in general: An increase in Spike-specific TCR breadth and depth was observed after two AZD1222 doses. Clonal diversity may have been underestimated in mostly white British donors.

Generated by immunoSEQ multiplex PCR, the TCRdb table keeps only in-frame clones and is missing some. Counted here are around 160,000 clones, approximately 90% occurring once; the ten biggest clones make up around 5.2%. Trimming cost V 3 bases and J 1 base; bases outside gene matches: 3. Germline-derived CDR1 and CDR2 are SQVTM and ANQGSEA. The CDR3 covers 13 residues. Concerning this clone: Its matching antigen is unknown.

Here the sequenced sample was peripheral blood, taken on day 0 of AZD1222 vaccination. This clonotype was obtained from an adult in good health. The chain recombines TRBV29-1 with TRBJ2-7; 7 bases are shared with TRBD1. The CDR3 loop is CSVEVTGSYEQYF. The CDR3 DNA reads TGCAGCGTTGAGGTGACAGGGTCCTACGAGCAGTACTTC.